A selection of T cell receptor beta chains follows, all from one sample in a study of PD-1 and CTLA-4 blockade in melanoma. The protocol was immunoSEQ multiplex PCR, while the TCRdb copy is restricted to in-frame clones and leaves out a portion. Of tens of thousands of clones in the sample, approximately 88% were seen once. The sequencing here drew on CD8+ T cells from peripheral blood, taken before anti-PD-1 treatment. Every receptor here comes from a human donor with melanoma. Each CDR3 is given without its conserved first and last residue. D genes are given only for firm matches.

D gene,V gene,CDR3 protein
NA,TRBV19,ASNPGGTDTQY
NA,TRBV7-8,ASSSGGGSATANYGYT
NA,TRBV28,ASSDPPKTGQETQY
NA,TRBV28,AAGGHGYT
NA,TRBV30,AWSPGGTEAF
NA,TRBV19,ASSRQETQY
NA,TRBV27,ASSPSDSNTEAF
NA,TRBV12-5,ASGPGQNYGYT
NA,TRBV6-5,ASSYSPRTANTEAF
NA,TRBV2,AIRGDTEAF
NA,TRBV13,ASSLAAVRDTIY
TRBD1,TRBV28,ASSSLDRVNQPQH
NA,TRBV4-1,ASSQASQGADGYT
NA,TRBV10-3,AISESTGPSGNTIY
NA,TRBV7-9,ASSSPLARETQY
TRBD1,TRBV10-3,AIKGGKEGPDEQY
TRBD1,TRBV9,ASSTGGAKNEQF
NA,TRBV29-1,SVDTGSYEQY
NA,TRBV7-8,ASSLGKPGLSGEQY
NA,TRBV28,ASSLSGTEAF
NA,TRBV10-1,ASSPLLRGADYEQY
TRBD1,TRBV18,ASSSTGRGLMNTEAF
NA,TRBV7-8,ASSPTSYYGYT
NA,TRBV12-3/TRBV12-4,ASRDSDGGLF
NA,TRBV5-1,ASSLGGSEGNTIY
NA,TRBV7-2,ASSSGPAHTGELF
TRBD1,TRBV28,ASRTGRSPLH
NA,TRBV6-5,ASSPPGQSYTEAF
NA,TRBV6-5,ASSPTGSYEQY
NA,TRBV7-8,ASSPLGGGNTEAF
NA,TRBV11-2,ASSLVQTTYEQY
NA,TRBV4-2,ASSQDHQGGNQPQH
TRBD2,TRBV7-9,ASSPRGSSYNEQF
NA,TRBV2,ASSPTPGETQY
TRBD2,TRBV7-3,ASKVSGEKYEQY
NA,TRBV19,ASSRGIGAGELF
TRBD1,TRBV9,ASSETGGMADTQY
NA,TRBV28,ASSFVLRSNTGELF
TRBD1,TRBV7-3,ASSVWTGIWKYEQY
NA,TRBV9,ASSVAESGYYEQY
NA,TRBV7-9,ASSLGNWGLPYEQY
NA,TRBV5-6,ASSLELGGYT
TRBD1,TRBV12-3/TRBV12-4,ASSPSGGGEAF
NA,TRBV2,ASSEEHLGTYEQF
NA,TRBV7-9,ASSLGAEPNYGYT
TRBD1,TRBV11-2,ASSLTPDRANEQY
TRBD2,TRBV5-6,ASSIGTSFYEQY
NA,TRBV28,ASSPPRWEKLF
NA,TRBV28,ASSLTRELGFTGELF
NA,TRBV6-2/TRBV6-3,ASTPRGGLYGYT
NA,TRBV27,ASSLSGRGAGNTIY
NA,TRBV2,ASSEAFRAGDTEAF
TRBD1,TRBV6-2/TRBV6-3,ASSYSSGGDGYT
NA,TRBV27,ASSVITQTYEQY
NA,TRBV27,ASSFGGDYYGYT